This T cell receptor (beta chain) was captured by sequencing in a study of T cell responses to AZD1222 COVID-19 vaccine. Clones were sequenced by immunoSEQ multiplex PCR, and TCRdb holds only the in-frame ones, with some missing. The sample has about 140,000 clones; 85% to 95% are singletons. A few counts support this clone. This CDR3 has 17 residues. V was pared by 0 bases and J by 1 base, with 8 bases of the junction left unmatched. Germline CDR1 is SEHNR and CDR2 is FQNEAQ (reference sequence). The starting material was peripheral blood, obtained on day 0 of AZD1222 vaccination. V is TRBV7-9 and J is TRBJ1-2; TRBD1 matches at 7 bases. This TCR derives from an adult in good health. The CDR3 nucleotides are TGTGCCAGCAGCTTAGCGTATACGGGACAGAGTAACTATGGCTACACCTTC. It encodes CASSLAYTGQSNYGYTF.